This paragraph covers one T cell receptor beta chain sequence. The data were obtained in a study of shared T cell receptors in the human thymus. Measured with immunoSEQ multiplex PCR; TCRdb has only the in-frame clones, and not every one. The sample carries hundreds of thousands of clones, approximately 87% recorded once. Germline V CDR1 and CDR2: SGHNT, YYREEE (reference sequence). The CDR3 has 16 residues. V gave up 6 bases and J gave up 5 bases; unmatched junction bases: 15. The sample was also linked to a second study, of human thymus T cells. That study reports: Obtained as resections during corrective heart surgery, the thymus tissue was then studied.

The chain employs TRBV5-4 and TRBJ1-1; 8 nucleotides align to TRBD1. The sample consisted of thymocytes. The receptor was isolated from a boy less than two years old with a congenital heart defect. The CDR3 region is CASTTLGGQGKTEAFF. The CDR3 DNA sequence: TGTGCCAGCACGACCTTGGGAGGACAGGGCAAAACTGAAGCTTTCTTT.